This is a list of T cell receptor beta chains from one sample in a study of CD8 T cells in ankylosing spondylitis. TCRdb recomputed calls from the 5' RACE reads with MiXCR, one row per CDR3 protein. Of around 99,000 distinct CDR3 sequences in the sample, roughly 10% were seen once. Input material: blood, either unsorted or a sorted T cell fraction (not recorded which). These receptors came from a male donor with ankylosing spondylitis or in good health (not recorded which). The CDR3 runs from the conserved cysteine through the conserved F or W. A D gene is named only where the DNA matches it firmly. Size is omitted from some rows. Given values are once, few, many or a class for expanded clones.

TGTGCCAGCAGCTTTACTAGCGCCAGCACAGATACGCAGTATTTT	CASSFTSASTDTQYF	few	TRBJ2-3	TRBD2	TRBV7-9
TGCAGCGTGCGGCGGGGCTACGAGCAGTACTTC	CSVRRGYEQYF	many	TRBJ2-7	.	TRBV29-1
TGTGCCAGCAGTCGGGACAGGGGCAATCAGCCCCAGCATTTT	CASSRDRGNQPQHF	few	TRBJ1-5	TRBD1	TRBV6-1
TGTGCCAGCAGCTTGTTGGGGAGCACAGATACGCAGTATTTT	CASSLLGSTDTQYF	many	TRBJ2-3	.	TRBV5-5
TGTGCCAGCAGCCACCCCGGGACGACCGGGGAGCTGTTTTTT	CASSHPGTTGELFF	many	TRBJ2-2	.	TRBV4-2
TGTGCCAGCTCGGTGCCTCCCAATGAGCAGTTCTTC	CASSVPPNEQFF	many	TRBJ2-1	.	TRBV28
TGTGCCAGCAGTGGGGATCTGAGGAACACTGAAGCTTTCTTT	CASSGDLRNTEAFF	many	TRBJ1-1	.	TRBV2
TGTGCCAGCAGTGGGGATTCCGGGTATGATAATTCACCCCTCCACTTT	CASSGDSGYDNSPLHF	few	TRBJ1-6	.	TRBV2
TGTGCCAGCAGGAGAAGCGGGGGCTACGAGCAGTACTTC	CASRRSGGYEQYF	once	TRBJ2-7	TRBD2	TRBV6-1
TGTGCCAGCAGAAGACTAGCGGGGGGACGGGATGAGCAGTTCTTC	CASRRLAGGRDEQFF	many	TRBJ2-1	TRBD2	TRBV6-7
TGTGCCAGCAGCCAGGGGCAACTAGCCGAATACAATGAGCAGTTCTTC	CASSQGQLAEYNEQFF	many	TRBJ2-1	.	TRBV4-2
TGCAGTGTTAAAGACGGCTACAATGAGCAGTTCTTC	CSVKDGYNEQFF	.	TRBJ2-1	.	TRBV20-1
TGCGCCAGCAGCTTGGAACAGGGTTACGAGCAGTACTTC	CASSLEQGYEQYF	many	TRBJ2-7	.	TRBV5-1
TGCAGTGCTAGACGTTATAGCAATCAGCCCCAGCATTTT	CSARRYSNQPQHF	many	TRBJ1-5	.	TRBV20-1
TGTGCCAGCAGAGGGACGGCCAACACCGGGGAGCTGTTTTTT	CASRGTANTGELFF	few	TRBJ2-2	.	TRBV2
TGTGCCAGCAGCTTAGCGGGCGCTAGCGGCGGGGATACCTACGAGCAGTACTTC	CASSLAGASGGDTYEQYF	.	TRBJ2-7	TRBD2	TRBV7-2
TGTGCCAGCACCCCCTTCGAGCAGGTTCAGTACGAGCAGTACTTC	CASTPFEQVQYEQYF	many	TRBJ2-7	.	TRBV2
TGTGCTAGCAGCCTGGAGGGGACTGGGGCCAACGTCCTGACTTTC	CASSLEGTGANVLTF	many	TRBJ2-6	.	TRBV7-7
TGTGCCAGCAGCCCGAGAGACAGCTACAATGAGCAGTTCTTC	CASSPRDSYNEQFF	many	TRBJ2-1	.	TRBV9
TGCAGCGTTGCGCCAATCTCTAGCACAGATACGCAGTATTTT	CSVAPISSTDTQYF	many	TRBJ2-3	.	TRBV29-1
TGCAGTGCTATTTTCGACTCCTTTCACACAGATACGCAGTATTTT	CSAIFDSFHTDTQYF	many	TRBJ2-3	.	TRBV20-1
TGCGCCAGCAGCAGAAGCGGGGGAGCGAAACAAGAGACCCAGTACTTC	CASSRSGGAKQETQYF	many	TRBJ2-5	TRBD2	TRBV5-1
TGTGCCAGCAGTTACAGTAGCGGTAGTCAGCCCCAGCATTTT	CASSYSSGSQPQHF	many	TRBJ1-5	.	TRBV6-2/TRBV6-3
TGTGCCACCAGCCGGGGACAAGGGGATGAAGCTTTCTTT	CATSRGQGDEAFF	many	TRBJ1-1	.	TRBV12-3/TRBV12-4
TGCAGTGCTAGACAGCCTTTGAACACTGAAGCTTTCTTT	CSARQPLNTEAFF	once	TRBJ1-1	.	TRBV20-1
TGTGCCAGCAGCTTAGCTCTATTGGGCGATGAGCAGTTCTTC	CASSLALLGDEQFF	few	TRBJ2-1	.	TRBV7-2
TGTGCCAGCAGTGAAGTAGCGGGGGGGCCACTTGAGCAGTTCTTC	CASSEVAGGPLEQFF	many	TRBJ2-1	TRBD2	TRBV6-1
TGTGCCAGCAGCTTATTCTCCGGGGGGCTATACAATGAGCAGTTCTTC	CASSLFSGGLYNEQFF	many	TRBJ2-1	.	TRBV7-8
TGTGCCAGCAAGCGGGGGGCGAACACCGGGGAGCTGTTTTTT	CASKRGANTGELFF	few	TRBJ2-2	TRBD2	TRBV6-4
TGTGCCTGGAGTGGAGGGGGTAATAGCAATCAGCCCCAGCATTTT	CAWSGGGNSNQPQHF	.	TRBJ1-5	.	TRBV30
TGTGCCAGCCGTCCTAAGGGGGGGCCAGGGGAGACCCAGTACTTC	CASRPKGGPGETQYF	few	TRBJ2-5	.	TRBV7-2
TGTGCCAGCAATCGACAGGGGGACTACGAGCAGTACTTC	CASNRQGDYEQYF	many	TRBJ2-7	TRBD1	TRBV12-3/TRBV12-4
TGCGCCAGCAGCGGGGGACAGGGGGCACTCAATGAGCAGTTCTTC	CASSGGQGALNEQFF	.	TRBJ2-1	TRBD1	TRBV5-1
TGTGCCAGCAGCTTAGATGTTGGAATCTCCTACGAGCAGTACTTC	CASSLDVGISYEQYF	many	TRBJ2-7	.	TRBV11-2
TGTGCCAGCAGCCCAGCGGGGGCGAACACCGGGGAGCTGTTTTTT	CASSPAGANTGELFF	many	TRBJ2-2	TRBD2	TRBV28
TGCAGTGCTGTCAAGACAGGGGGCACCGGGGAGCTGTTTTTT	CSAVKTGGTGELFF	many	TRBJ2-2	TRBD1	TRBV20-1
TGTGCCAGCAGCACCGACAGGGGAGGCGAGCAGTACTTC	CASSTDRGGEQYF	many	TRBJ2-7	TRBD1	TRBV7-2
TGCAGCGCCGAAGAGTACCCCTTTAACAATGAGCAGTTCTTC	CSAEEYPFNNEQFF	many	TRBJ2-1	.	TRBV29-1
TGCAGTGCTAGAGATCTCCGGGGGGGTGCCACAGATACGCAGTATTTT	CSARDLRGGATDTQYF	many	TRBJ2-3	TRBD2	TRBV20-1
TGTGCCAGCAGCTTGAGAGCGGGGGTCGACAATGAGCAGTTCTTC	CASSLRAGVDNEQFF	few	TRBJ2-1	TRBD2	TRBV5-6
TGCAGCGTAACCTTTAAAAGCAATCAGCCCCAGCATTTT	CSVTFKSNQPQHF	many	TRBJ1-5	.	TRBV29-1
TGTGCCACCAGCACCCAAGGTCAAAACATTCAGTACTTC	CATSTQGQNIQYF	many	TRBJ2-4	.	TRBV24-1
TGCAGTGCTAGTCCTAGCGGGGGTAACTACGAGCAGTACTTC	CSASPSGGNYEQYF	many	TRBJ2-7	TRBD2	TRBV20-1
TGTGCCAGCAGTTTTCAGGGTTCTGTTCAAGAGACCCAGTACTTC	CASSFQGSVQETQYF	many	TRBJ2-5	.	TRBV28
TGTGCCAGCAGATCACTAGCGTCATCCTACGAGCAGTACTTC	CASRSLASSYEQYF	many	TRBJ2-7	TRBD2	TRBV5-8
TGCGCCAGCAGCTGGGGGACAGGGCGGCCTGGAAACACCATATATTTT	CASSWGTGRPGNTIYF	many	TRBJ1-3	TRBD1	TRBV5-1